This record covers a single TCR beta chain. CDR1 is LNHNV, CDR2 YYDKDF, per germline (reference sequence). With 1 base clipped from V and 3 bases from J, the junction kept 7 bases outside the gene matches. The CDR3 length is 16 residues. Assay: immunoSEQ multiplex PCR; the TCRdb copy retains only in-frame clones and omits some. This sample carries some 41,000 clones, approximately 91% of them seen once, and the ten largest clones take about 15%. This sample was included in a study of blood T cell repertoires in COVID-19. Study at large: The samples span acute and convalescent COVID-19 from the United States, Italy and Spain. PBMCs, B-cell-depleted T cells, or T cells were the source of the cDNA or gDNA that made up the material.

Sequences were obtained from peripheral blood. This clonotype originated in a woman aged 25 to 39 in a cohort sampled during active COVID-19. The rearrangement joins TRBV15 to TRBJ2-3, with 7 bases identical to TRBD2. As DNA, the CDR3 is TGTGCCACCAGCAGAGTGCGGACTAGAGAAACAGATACGCAGTATTTT. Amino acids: CATSRVRTRETDTQYF.